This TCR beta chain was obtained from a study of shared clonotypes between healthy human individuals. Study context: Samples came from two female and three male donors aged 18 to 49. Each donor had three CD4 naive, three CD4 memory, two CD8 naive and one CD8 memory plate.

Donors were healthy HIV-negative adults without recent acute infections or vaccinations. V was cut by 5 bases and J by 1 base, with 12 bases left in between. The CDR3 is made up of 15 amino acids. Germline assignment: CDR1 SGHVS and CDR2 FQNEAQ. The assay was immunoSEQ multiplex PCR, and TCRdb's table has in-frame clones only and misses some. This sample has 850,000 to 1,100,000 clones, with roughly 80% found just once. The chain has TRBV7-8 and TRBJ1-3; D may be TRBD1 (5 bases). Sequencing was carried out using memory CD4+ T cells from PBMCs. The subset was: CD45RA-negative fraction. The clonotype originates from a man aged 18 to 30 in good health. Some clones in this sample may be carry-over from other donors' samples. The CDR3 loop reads CASSRARGSGNTIYF. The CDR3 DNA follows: TGTGCCAGCAGCAGGGCGAGGGGATCTGGAAACACCATATATTTT.